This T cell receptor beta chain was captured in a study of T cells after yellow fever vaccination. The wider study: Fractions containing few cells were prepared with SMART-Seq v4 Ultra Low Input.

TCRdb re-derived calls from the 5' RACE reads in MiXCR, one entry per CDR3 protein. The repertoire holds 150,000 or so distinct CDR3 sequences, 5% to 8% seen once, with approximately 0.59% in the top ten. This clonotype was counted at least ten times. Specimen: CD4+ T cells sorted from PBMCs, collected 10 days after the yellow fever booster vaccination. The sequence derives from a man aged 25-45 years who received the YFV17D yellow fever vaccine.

CDR3 DNA sequence: TGCAGTGCTAGATTGTACGAGCAGTACTTC. It codes for CSARLYEQYF. The rearrangement links TRBV20-1 to TRBJ2-7; D not certain. Germline V CDR1 and CDR2: DFQATT, SNEGSKA (reference sequence). Trimming pared 2 bases from V and 4 bases from J, leaving 3 bases between. There are 10 residues in the CDR3.